The 13 T cell receptor beta chains presented below share a single source sample, sequenced in a study of T cell clonality in common variable immunodeficiency (dated by TCRdb to between 2014 and 2017). Preparation of the library involved the immunoSEQ multiplex PCR assay. TCRdb's version of the immuneACCESS table is confined to in-frame rearrangements and falls short of the full clone set. An unresolved V gene accounts for under half of the shortfall where checked; the remainder is of unknown origin. The sample features approximately 75,000 clones, and none is a singleton. 0.65% to 0.8% of the sample rests with the top ten. Specimen: peripheral blood mononuclear cells. These receptors originate from a person aged 18 to 75 in good health.

This clone was seen repeatedly, ten times or more. The CDR3 end is not reached by the read, which stops 3 residues before it; the germline J gene fills it in. The chain is built from TRBV5-5 and TRBJ1-6; 7 positions agree with TRBD1. The V gene's germline CDR1 is SGHKS and CDR2 YYEKEE (reference sequence). With 5 bases clipped from V and 7 bases from J, the junction kept 6 bases outside the gene matches. The CDR3 has 14 residues. CDR3 amino acids: CASSLTGMNSPLHF. The CDR3 DNA, read in part, is TGTGCCAGCAGTTTGACAGGGATGAATTCACCC.

This clone has at least ten counts. The read terminates 3 residues ahead of where the CDR3 ends, so the germline J gene completes it. The V gene is TRBV7-3, the J gene TRBJ2-3, with D possibly TRBD1 on 5 matching bases. This CDR3 has 16 residues. Trimming cost V 4 bases and J 0 bases, with 14 bases left between them. Germline V gene data show CDR1 as SGHTA and CDR2 as FQGTGA. The CDR3 protein is CASSSRPGQSTDTQYF. The sequenced part of the CDR3 DNA is TGTGCCAGCAGCTCCAGACCAGGACAAAGCACAGATACG.

This clone was seen many times. The read stops 3 residues short of the end of the CDR3; the missing end is completed from the germline J gene. The J gene is TRBJ2-6, the V gene TRBV7-3, with a weak D call TRBD1 (6 bases). V lost 5 bases to trimming and J lost 0 bases, with 11 bases between them. CDR3 length equals 16 residues. Per germline, CDR1 SGHTA and CDR2 FQGTGA. The DNA read from the CDR3 is TGTGCCAGCAGCCCTGGGGGCATCTCTGGGGCCAACGTC. Its translation: CASSPGGISGANV. The whole CDR3 region reads CASSPGGISGANVLTF.

Ten or more counts support this clone. From the germline J gene comes the end of the CDR3, since the read stops 3 residues before it. This chain links TRBV9 with TRBJ2-5, with 7 positions matching TRBD2. V shed 0 bases and J 1 base; nucleotides not matched to a gene: 3. The germline gives CDR1 SGDLS, CDR2 YYNGEE. This CDR3 is built from 15 residues. CDR3 region: CASSVDPGGQETQYF. Incomplete CDR3 DNA: TGTGCCAGCAGCGTAGACCCGGGGGGCCAAGAGACC.

This clone was counted at least ten times. Sequencing ends 3 residues short of the CDR3 end; the germline J gene provides the rest. V gene TRBV5-1 combines with J gene TRBJ1-1; TRBD1 aligns across 8 bases. CDR1 and CDR2 (germline): SGHRS, YFSETQ. The CDR3 is made up of 15 amino acids. The V segment lost 2 bases and the J segment 1 base; nucleotides outside the gene matches: 4. CDR3 sequence: CASSLQGGPNTEAFF. The sequenced CDR3 bases are TGCGCCAGCAGCTTACAGGGGGGACCGAACACTGAA.

This clone occurred many times. The part of the CDR3 DNA that was read is TGTGCCAGCAGTGAACCCGGTCAGCCC. It codes for CASSEPGQP. The entire CDR3 protein reads CASSEPGQPQHF. The chain uses TRBV6-1 and TRBJ1-5; D is unclear. The read ends 3 residues shy of where the CDR3 ends; the end is completed using the germline J gene. The CDR3 covers 12 residues. Germline CDR1 reads MNHNS; CDR2 reads SASEGT. The V and J ends lost 2 bases and 6 bases respectively, with 5 bases between them.

As regards this clone: The read halts 3 residues ahead of the CDR3 end, with the missing end drawn from the germline J gene. The genes are TRBV7-9 and TRBJ1-6, with D possibly matching TRBD1 (6 bases). The CDR3 consists of 15 residues. From germline, CDR1 is SEHNR and CDR2 FQNEAQ (reference sequence). V was clipped by 4 bases and J by 9 bases, with 16 bases between them. Incomplete CDR3 DNA: TGTGCCAGCAGCTCCGGGAAGAAACAGGGTTCACCC. This encodes CASSSGKKQGSP. The whole CDR3 sequence reads CASSSGKKQGSPLHF.

This clone has ten or more counts. Sequencing ends 3 residues short of the CDR3 end; the germline J gene provides the rest. J is TRBJ1-4 and V is TRBV30, with 9 bases identical to TRBD1. This CDR3 spans 15 amino acids. Trimming at V came to 7 bases and at J to 0 bases, leaving 6 bases not matched to a gene. Per germline, CDR1 GTSNPN and CDR2 SVGIG (reference sequence). CDR3 in amino acids: CALGTGNPTNEKLFF. Partial CDR3 DNA: TGTGCCTTAGGGACAGGGAACCCAACTAATGAAAAA. The variable domain in full, completed from reference TRBV30 and TRBJ1-4, reads SQTIHQWPATLVQPVGSPLSLECTVEGTSNPNLYWYRQAAGRGLQLLFYSVGIGQISSEVPQNLSASRPQDRQFILSSKKLLLSDSGFYLCALGTGNPTNEKLFFGSGTQLSVL.

To note about this clone: The DNA ends 3 residues before the CDR3 does, and the rest of the CDR3 is filled in from the germline J gene. The genes are TRBV13 and TRBJ1-1, with 8 bases matching TRBD1. The CDR3 has 18 amino acids. The ends lost 0 bases at V and 1 base at J; junction bases unmatched: 10. Germline V gene sequence: CDR1 PRHDT, CDR2 FYEKMQ (reference sequence). The CDR3 DNA, read in part, is TGTGCCAGCAGCTTAGGCGGGGGGTTGACAGGGGAGAACACTGAA. This encodes CASSLGGGLTGENTE. The whole CDR3 sequence is CASSLGGGLTGENTEAFF.

This clone was detected ten times or more. Sequencing ends 3 residues short of the CDR3 end; the germline J gene provides the rest. The chain employs TRBV5-4 and TRBJ2-1; the D gene is possibly TRBD2 (6 bases). CDR3 length equals 15 residues. The germline gives CDR1 SGHNT, CDR2 YYREEE (reference sequence). Trimming pared 0 bases from V and 6 bases from J, leaving 13 bases between. CDR3 DNA (partial): TGTGCCAGCAGCTTGGAGGGACTCTCTTCCAATGAG. Its protein product is CASSLEGLSSNE. The entire CDR3 sequence reads CASSLEGLSSNEQFF.

Many counts were recorded for this clone. The read ends 3 residues early relative to the CDR3; the germline J gene fills the gap. The chain carries TRBV7-9 and TRBJ2-1, with 8 bases that match TRBD2. The J segment lost 8 bases and the V segment lost 5 bases, leaving 8 bases of the junction unmatched. This CDR3 contains 14 residues. The germline gives CDR1 SEHNR, CDR2 FQNEAQ (reference sequence). The CDR3 sequence is CASSPGGAADEQFF. Partial CDR3 DNA: TGTGCCAGCAGCCCCGGGGGGGCGGCGGATGAG.

This clone showed up many times. The read halts 3 residues ahead of the CDR3 end, with the missing end drawn from the germline J gene. The chain joins TRBV29-1 to TRBJ1-2; tentative D call: TRBD1 (5 bases). The CDR3 contains 11 residues. The V gene's germline CDR1 is SQVTM and CDR2 ANQGSEA. Trimming stripped 4 bases from V and 6 bases from J, with 9 bases between. CDR3 loop: CSVARGDGYTF. Incomplete CDR3 DNA: TGCAGCGTTGCCCGAGGGGATGGC.

This clone was observed many times. Read data end 3 residues before the CDR3 end; the end is taken from the germline J gene. This chain links TRBV18 with TRBJ1-1; TRBD1 might be the D (6 bases). Germline CDR1 KGHSH, CDR2 LQKENI. The CDR3 is 12 residues long. With 4 bases removed from V and 3 bases from J, the gap between germline ends came to 6 bases. The sequenced CDR3 bases are TGTGCCAGCTCACGACAGGACACTGAA. It codes for CASSRQDTE. Given in full, the CDR3 is CASSRQDTEAFF.